A single sample is the source of the 3 T cell receptor beta chains below, sequenced in a study of T-cell reconstitution after alpha-beta-depleted transplantation in children. TCRbeta library construction was performed incorporating unique molecular identifiers. Each CDR3 protein gets one entry after TCRdb re-called the PCR reads with MiXCR. Seen here are fewer than 750,000 distinct CDR3 sequences, approximately 30% observed once, and the top ten hold approximately 39%. Sequences were derived from PBMCs, sampled before TCRalphabeta/CD19-depleted stem cell transplant. All receptors come from a boy in the first two years of life with Wiskott-Aldrich syndrome, due to receive a stem cell transplant.

V and J are TRBV12-3 or TRBV12-4 and TRBJ2-1, with no clear D. V gave up 6 bases and J gave up 0 bases, with 15 bases separating them. This CDR3 comprises 16 residues. CDR3 sequence reads: CASSNQQRSSYNEQFF. CDR3 coding DNA: TGTGCCAGCAGCAATCAACAACGCAGCTCCTACAATGAGCAGTTCTTC.

The chain combines TRBV9 with TRBJ2-7; 8 positions match TRBD2. The CDR3 is 14 amino acids. From germline, CDR1 is SGDLS and CDR2 YYNGEE. With 4 bases clipped from V and 0 bases from J, the junction kept 3 bases outside the gene matches. DNA of the CDR3: TGTGCCAGCAGCCCTAGCGGGTACTCCTACGAGCAGTACTTC. This gives the protein CASSPSGYSYEQYF.

This clonotype came up a few times. This rearrangement joins TRBV30 to TRBJ2-7; perhaps TRBD1 as D (5 bases). The CDR3 loop spans 12 amino acids. Germline CDR1 reads GTSNPN; CDR2 reads SVGIG (reference sequence). Trimming shortened V by 0 bases and J by 6 bases, and 9 bases separated the two germline ends. The CDR3 region has the DNA TGTGCCTGGAGTGTCTCAGGGCCCGAGCAGTACTTC. Protein: CAWSVSGPEQYF.